The source of this T cell receptor beta chain is a study of CD8+ T cells in alopecia areata. Study-level information: Treated patients were given 5 to 10 mg oral tofacitinib twice daily. The tofacitinib course ran for 6 to 18 months and was followed by 6 months off drug. Study findings and constraints: Lesional scalp, especially alopecia totalis/universalis, showed higher clonality than normal scalp.

The CDR3 extends over 16 amino acids. The ends lost 7 bases at V and 6 bases at J; junction bases unmatched: 12. The authors extracted RNA and reverse transcribed it into cDNA as the sequencing template. TCRdb's copy holds only in-frame clones and misses some; the assay was immunoSEQ multiplex PCR. This sample yields approximately 170,000 clones, of which 60% to 75% are seen a single time; 11% to 15% belongs to the top ten. Treatment noted: oral pan-JAK inhibitor, 5-10 mg twice daily. A remark on this clone: Its target is not known.

The starting material was CD4+ T cells sorted from blood, obtained at week 24, from a patient treated with tofacitinib. The chain is built from TRBV23-1 and TRBJ1-1, with 12 bases lining up with TRBD1. TRBV23-1 is classed as an ORF, of uncertain function. This TCR derives from a human donor with alopecia areata. The CDR3 DNA sequence: TGCGCCAGCACCGGGACAGGGGGCGGGGCGGGCGCTGAAGCTTTCTTT. Its protein product is CASTGTGGGAGAEAFF.